The TCR beta chain under discussion was sequenced for a study of human T cells and chemical hapten exposure. Study background: Small pooled library volume differences chiefly drove per-sample TCR yield variation. Overall study results and limits: After DPC sensitization, TCRs above 1 in 1000 frequency showed no change.

How the authors handled the data: Sample TCR totals centred on a median of approximately 96,000, ranging about 23,224 to 690,600. MiXCR was run by TCRdb on the RACE reads, yielding one entry per CDR3 protein. TCRdb's processing, not the authors', yielded these V and J calls. The data hold roughly 130,000 distinct CDR3 sequences, with around 10% observed a single time. The table lists this clonotype with a few counts. The antigen remains undetermined. From germline, CDR1 is KGHSH and CDR2 LQKENI. Unmatched junction bases numbered 8, after V lost 6 bases and J lost 6 bases. CDR3 size: 15 residues. Time point noted: patch test 3, about 24 weeks after DPC sensitization. The treatment is: therapeutic diphenylcyclopropenone sensitization with weekly scalp DPC.

The sequencing used whole blood, collected in connection with sensitization to the hapten diphenylcyclopropenone (DPC). This clonotype originated in a woman between 50 and 59 years old with alopecia areata. Some clones in this sample may be carry-over from other donors' samples. The chain combines TRBV18 with TRBJ2-3, with 11 bases aligning to TRBD2. The CDR3 sequence: CASSPTSGGLDTQYF. The DNA of the CDR3 is TGTGCCAGCTCCCCTACTAGCGGGGGCCTCGATACGCAGTATTTT.